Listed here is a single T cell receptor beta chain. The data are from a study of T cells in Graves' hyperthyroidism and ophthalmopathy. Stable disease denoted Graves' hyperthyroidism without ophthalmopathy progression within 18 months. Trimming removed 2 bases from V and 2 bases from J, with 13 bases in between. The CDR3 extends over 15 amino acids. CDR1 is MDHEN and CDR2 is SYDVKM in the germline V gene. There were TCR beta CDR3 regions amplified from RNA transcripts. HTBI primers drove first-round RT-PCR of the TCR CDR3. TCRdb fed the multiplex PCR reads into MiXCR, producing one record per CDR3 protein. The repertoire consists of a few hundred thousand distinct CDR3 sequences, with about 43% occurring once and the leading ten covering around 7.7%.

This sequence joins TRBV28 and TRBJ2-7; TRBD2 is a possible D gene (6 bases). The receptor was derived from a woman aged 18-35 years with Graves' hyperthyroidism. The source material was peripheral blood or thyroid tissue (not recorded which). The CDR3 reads CASSLGGSPTYEQYF. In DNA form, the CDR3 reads TGTGCCAGCAGTTTAGGGGGGAGCCCCACCTACGAGCAGTACTTC.